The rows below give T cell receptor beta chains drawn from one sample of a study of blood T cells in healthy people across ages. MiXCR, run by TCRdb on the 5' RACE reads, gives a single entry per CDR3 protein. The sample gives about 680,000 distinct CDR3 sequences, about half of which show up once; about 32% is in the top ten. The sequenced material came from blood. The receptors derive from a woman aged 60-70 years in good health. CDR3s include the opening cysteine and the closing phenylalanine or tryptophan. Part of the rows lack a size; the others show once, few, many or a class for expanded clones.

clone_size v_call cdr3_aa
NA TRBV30 CAWSPGFNEQYF
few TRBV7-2 CASSLAVGVGQPQHF
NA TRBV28 CASLGTASSYEQYF
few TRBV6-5 CASSYSLALVPEQFF
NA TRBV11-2 CASKRLAGPGQETQYF
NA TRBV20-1 CSASRPPTYEQYF
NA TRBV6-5 CASIPTGTGYNEQFF
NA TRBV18 CASSPRGQGPTNEKLFF
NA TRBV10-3 CAISESRTSGRKETQYF
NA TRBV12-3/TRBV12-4 CASSLSAPDTQYF
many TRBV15 CATTSGSRNEQFF
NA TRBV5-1 CASSFLGQGAQNIQYF
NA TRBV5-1 CASSPTGHPVNEQFF
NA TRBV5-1 CASSLAGTNFGNTIYF
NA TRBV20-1 CSAQGLDTDTQYF
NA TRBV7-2 CASSSPGGDRGPYNEQFF
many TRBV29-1 CSVTRDRRTDTQYF
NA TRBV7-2 CASSPTYGTELFF
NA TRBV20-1 CSAPWGQGTYEQYF
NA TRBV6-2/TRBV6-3 CASTSTGDTQYF
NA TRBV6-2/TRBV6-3 CASSDRLAGSSDTQYF
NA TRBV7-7 CASRLGCETSGASSYEQYF
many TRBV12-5 CASVLGGYGSYEQYF
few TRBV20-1 CSAREGTAHYGYTF
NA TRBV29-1 CSVAGGSYTF
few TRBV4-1 CASSQAVAGVVEQYF
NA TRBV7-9 CASRATVSNYGYTF
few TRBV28 CASSLLEREGEQYF
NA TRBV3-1 CASSLSSGTGAGGYGYTF
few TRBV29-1 CSVAAGGLDEQYF
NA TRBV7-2 CASSLVEGGGPKNIQYF
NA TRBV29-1 CSVGEGGHQPQHF
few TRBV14 CASSQVAAVYNEQFF
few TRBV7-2 CASSLEWANTDTQYF
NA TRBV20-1 CSATKGTSGRYSITDTQYF
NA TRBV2 CASSDGLEAFF
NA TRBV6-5 CASNRAGGNTEAFF
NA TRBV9 CASSIDRGQETQYF
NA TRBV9 CASSPLGQGSYEQYF
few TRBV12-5 CASGLDRGYEQYF
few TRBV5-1 CASSPQSGSSYNEQFF